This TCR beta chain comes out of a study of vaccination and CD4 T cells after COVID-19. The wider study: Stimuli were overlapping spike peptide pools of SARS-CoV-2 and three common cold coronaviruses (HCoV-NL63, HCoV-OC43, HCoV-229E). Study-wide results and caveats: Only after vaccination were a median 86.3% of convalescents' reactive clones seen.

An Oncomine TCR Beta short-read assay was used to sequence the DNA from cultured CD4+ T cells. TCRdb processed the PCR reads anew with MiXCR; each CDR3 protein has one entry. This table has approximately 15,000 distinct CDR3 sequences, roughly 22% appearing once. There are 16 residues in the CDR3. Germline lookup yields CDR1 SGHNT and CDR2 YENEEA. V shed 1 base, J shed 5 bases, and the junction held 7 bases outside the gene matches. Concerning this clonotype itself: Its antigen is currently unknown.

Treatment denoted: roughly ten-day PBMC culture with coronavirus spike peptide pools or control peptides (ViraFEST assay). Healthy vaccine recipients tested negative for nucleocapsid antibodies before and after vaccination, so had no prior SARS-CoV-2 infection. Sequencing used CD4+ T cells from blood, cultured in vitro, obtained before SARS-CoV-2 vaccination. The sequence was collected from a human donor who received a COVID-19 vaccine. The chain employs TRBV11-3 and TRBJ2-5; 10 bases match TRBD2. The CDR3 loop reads CASSLVLAGARETQYF. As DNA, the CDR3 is TGTGCCAGCAGCTTAGTTCTAGCGGGGGCCCGGGAGACCCAGTACTTC.